The 32 T cell receptor beta chains presented below share a single source sample, sequenced in a study of T cell responses to AZD1222 COVID-19 vaccine (dated by TCRdb to about 2021). The time point label, as the study defines it: baseline before first vaccination. This specimen's treatment or condition label, interpreted: meningococcal conjugate vaccine given as trial control. The method was the immunoSEQ multiplex PCR assay. TCRdb mirrors the immuneACCESS table, restricted to in-frame sequences. Some clones are absent from its copies; in checked studies, under half trace to an unresolved V gene, and the reason for the others is unknown. For this sample there are 85,000 to 90,000 clones; about 90% appear just once. 10% of the sample comes from the top ten. The source material was peripheral blood, sampled on day 0 of MenACWY control vaccination. Source of these receptors: an adult in good health.

The chain has TRBV6-5 and TRBJ1-6; no reliable D call. Germline lookup yields CDR1 MNHEY and CDR2 SVGAGI. With 3 bases removed from V and 0 bases from J, the gap between germline ends came to 9 bases. The CDR3 has 16 amino acids. CDR3 DNA: TGTGCCAGCAGTTATCAGGATTCCTCCTATAATTCACCCCTCCACTTT. The encoded protein is CASSYQDSSYNSPLHF.

The chain has TRBV10-3 and TRBJ2-1, with 11 nucleotides matching TRBD1. Germline V gene lookup returns CDR1 ENHRY and CDR2 SYGVKD. This CDR3 comprises 15 residues. J lost 6 bases, V lost 9 bases, and 10 bases had no gene match. This chain's CDR3 is CAILPGQGAINEQFF. CDR3 DNA sequence: TGTGCCATACTACCCGGACAGGGGGCTATCAATGAGCAGTTCTTC.

This chain uses TRBV7-2 with TRBJ2-7; 9 bases align to TRBD1. V shed 5 bases, J shed 4 bases, and the junction held 9 bases outside the gene matches. The CDR3 is 15 residues long. Looked up from germline, CDR1 is SGHTA and CDR2 is FQGNSA. This CDR3 reads CASSHRGQGMYEQYF. CDR3 nucleotide sequence: TGTGCCAGCAGCCACCGAGGACAGGGGATGTACGAGCAGTACTTC. The whole variable domain, remainder taken from reference TRBV7-2 and TRBJ2-7, is GAGVSQSPSNKVTEKGKDVELRCDPISGHTALYWYRQSLGQGLEFLIYFQGNSAPDKSGLPSDRFSAERTGGSVSTLTIQRTQQEDSAVYLCASSHRGQGMYEQYFGPGTRLTVT.

The chain employs TRBV5-1 and TRBJ2-5; TRBD1 agrees at 7 bases. CDR3 length equals 13 residues. CDR1 is SGHRS, CDR2 YFSETQ, per germline. Trimming took 0 bases from V and 5 from J; bases not matched to a gene: 1. The DNA for the CDR3 is TGCGCCAGCAGCTTGGGACAGGGTGAGACCCAGTACTTC. Its translation: CASSLGQGETQYF.

The V call is TRBV29-1, the J call TRBJ2-6, with D perhaps matching TRBD1 or TRBD2 (6 bases each). The CDR3 is 16 residues long. V lost 6 bases to trimming and J lost 4 bases, with 19 bases between them. CDR1 is SQVTM and CDR2 is ANQGSEA in the germline V gene. DNA for the CDR3: TGCAGCGTCAGGGGCGGGGACTGGTCCGGGGCCAACGTCCTGACTTTC. Translated, it gives CSVRGGDWSGANVLTF.

This clone was seen once. This chain connects TRBV6-6 to TRBJ2-4, with TRBD1 matching over 10 bases. CDR3 length: 15 residues. The trim removed 8 bases at V and 6 bases at J, leaving 10 bases unmatched. CDR1 and CDR2 (germline): MNHNY, SVGAGI (reference sequence). DNA of the CDR3: TGTGCCAGCTCACCGACAGGGGGCGGTGGAAACATTCAGTACTTC. This sequence encodes CASSPTGGGGNIQYF.

In nucleotides, the CDR3 is TGTGCCAGCAGCGACACAGTCCCGGGACTAGCGGGGGGGCGTGAAGAGACCCAGTACTTC. This sequence encodes CASSDTVPGLAGGREETQYF. V usage is TRBV6-6 and J usage is TRBJ2-5, with 16 bases matching TRBD2. The CDR3 is 20 amino acids. Trimming at V came to 6 bases and at J to 3 bases, leaving 16 bases not matched to a gene. Germline-derived CDR1 and CDR2 are MNHNY and SVGAGI (reference sequence).

V is TRBV5-4 and J is TRBJ1-4; TRBD1 matches 7 bases. The CDR3 totals 15 residues. V trimming: 3 bases; J trimming: 7 bases; junction bases outside the gene matches: 9. The germline V gene encodes CDR1 SGHNT and CDR2 YYREEE (reference sequence). In DNA, the CDR3 is TGTGCCAGCAGCTCCCGGACAGGTTCTACTGAAAAACTGTTTTTT. Translation: CASSSRTGSTEKLFF.

The chain has TRBV5-6 and TRBJ1-2; no firm D call. The CDR3 has 12 residues. The germline V gene encodes CDR1 SGHDT and CDR2 YYEEEE. The V gene lost 6 bases and the J gene lost 2 bases, with 8 bases spanning the gap. CDR3 loop: CASIGRNYGYTF. The DNA of the CDR3 is TGTGCCAGCATCGGACGGAACTATGGCTACACCTTC. Variable domain in full (rest from reference TRBV5-6 and TRBJ1-2): DAGVTQSPTHLIKTRGQQVTLRCSPKSGHDTVSWYQQALGQGPQFIFQYYEEEERQRGNFPDRFSGHQFPNYSSELNVNALLLGDSALYLCASIGRNYGYTFGSGTRLTVV.

The genes are TRBV11-2 and TRBJ2-7, with D possibly TRBD1 on 6 matching bases. The ends were cut back, 4 bases at V and 0 bases at J, with 13 bases in the middle. The CDR3 length is 15 residues. The germline gives CDR1 SGHAT, CDR2 FQNNGV. This chain's CDR3 is CASSSDRWDSYEQYF. Here the CDR3 DNA reads TGTGCCAGCAGCTCAGACAGGTGGGACTCCTACGAGCAGTACTTC.

CDR3 coding DNA: TGTGCCAGCAGCCGGGGACTAGCGCCCTACAATGAGCAGTTCTTC. This codes for CASSRGLAPYNEQFF. The chain couples TRBV7-9 to TRBJ2-1; TRBD2 matches at 10 bases. From germline, CDR1 is SEHNR and CDR2 FQNEAQ (reference sequence). The ends lost 5 bases at V and 2 bases at J; junction bases unmatched: 3. This CDR3 spans 15 amino acids.

The chain employs TRBV9 and TRBJ2-3; tentatively, D is TRBD1 or TRBD2 (5 bases each). The CDR3 totals 15 residues. V lost 5 bases and J lost 0, with 13 bases in between. Germline CDR1 reads SGDLS; CDR2 reads YYNGEE. CDR3 DNA: TGTGCCAGCAGGCCCGGGACGGGAAGCACAGATACGCAGTATTTT. Translation: CASRPGTGSTDTQYF.

The chain has TRBV6-2 or TRBV6-3 and TRBJ1-2; perhaps TRBD1 as D (5 bases). The CDR3 runs 14 residues. Looked up from germline, CDR1 is MNHEY and CDR2 is SVGEGT. Trimming pared 5 bases from V and 0 bases from J, leaving 10 bases between. CDR3: CASSRDATNYGYTF. The CDR3 DNA is TGTGCCAGCAGTAGGGACGCTACTAACTATGGCTACACCTTC.

This clone was detected only once. The chain uses TRBV7-2 and TRBJ2-1; no clear D. V was pared by 0 bases and J by 6 bases, with 9 bases between. Per germline, CDR1 SGHTA and CDR2 FQGNSA. The CDR3 contains 14 residues. The CDR3 region has the DNA TGTGCCAGCAGCTTAGCTATATCCGGCAATGAGCAGTTCTTC. Encoded protein: CASSLAISGNEQFF.

The chain links TRBV10-3 to TRBJ1-3, with 9 bases lining up with TRBD1. After removal of 3 bases from V and 2 bases from J, the junction contained 11 bases not matched to a gene. CDR3 length equals 18 residues. From germline, CDR1 is ENHRY and CDR2 SYGVKD. In DNA form, the CDR3 reads TGTGCCATCAGTGATCGTGGACAGGGGAAGGAGGCTGGAAACACCATATATTTT. This sequence encodes CAISDRGQGKEAGNTIYF.

The rearrangement uses TRBV5-5 and TRBJ2-1; D unclear. The V gene lost 0 bases and the J gene lost 0 bases, with 7 bases spanning the gap. The CDR3 is 15 amino acids. Germline-derived CDR1 and CDR2 are SGHKS and YYEKEE (reference sequence). CDR3 sequence: CASSLAQSSYNEQFF. In nucleotides, the CDR3 is TGTGCCAGCAGCTTGGCACAAAGCTCCTACAATGAGCAGTTCTTC. Supplemented by reference TRBV5-5 and TRBJ2-1, the full variable domain reads DAGVTQSPTHLIKTRGQQVTLRCSPISGHKSVSWYQQVLGQGPQFIFQYYEKEERGRGNFPDRFSARQFPNYSSELNVNALLLGDSALYLCASSLAQSSYNEQFFGPGTRLTVL.

This chain joins TRBV25-1 and TRBJ1-2; possibly TRBD1 for D (6 bases). The germline V gene encodes CDR1 MGHDK and CDR2 SYGVNS. CDR3 length equals 10 residues. Deletions cut 8 bases from V and 8 bases from J, with 9 bases between. This CDR3 is CASEGGGYTF. The CDR3 DNA follows: TGTGCCAGCGAGGGGGGAGGCTACACCTTC.

A single count supports this clone. This rearrangement joins TRBV1 to TRBJ2-2; no DNA check was done on the table's D call, TRBD2. TRBV1 is a pseudogene. The CDR3 length is 17 residues. CDR3 bases: TGCACCAGCAGCCTCGCGGGCCGGGGAACGAACACCGGGGAGCTGTTTTTT. Protein: CTSSLAGRGTNTGELFF.

The chain has TRBV21-1 and TRBJ1-4; the listed D gene, TRBD1, was not tested against the DNA. TRBV21-1 is a documented pseudogene. The CDR3 has 20 amino acids. CDR3 loop: CASSKMRAGQVKARDEKLFF. For the CDR3, the DNA is TGTGCCAGCAGCAAAATGCGGGCAGGACAGGTCAAAGCCCGGGATGAAAAACTGTTTTTT.

This chain joins TRBV2 and TRBJ2-2; 8 nucleotides align to TRBD1. Germline trimming cut 7 bases from V and 5 bases from J; bases unmatched to any gene: 9. This CDR3 has 15 amino acids. Per germline, CDR1 SNHLY and CDR2 FYNNEI. The CDR3 is CASTGIDRGTGELFF. DNA of the CDR3: TGTGCCAGCACCGGGATTGACAGGGGAACCGGGGAGCTGTTTTTT.

The count of this clone is one. The CDR3 nucleotides are TGTGCCTGGAGTCAACAGATTTCCAACACAGATACGCAGTATTTT. It is translated as CAWSQQISNTDTQYF. The rearrangement links TRBV30 to TRBJ2-3; no firm D call. CDR3 length: 15 residues. V lost 2 bases and J 2 bases, leaving 14 bases between the germline ends. The germline gives CDR1 GTSNPN, CDR2 SVGIG (reference sequence).

The chain carries TRBV29-1 and TRBJ1-5, with a tentative D call TRBD1 (5 bases). The germline CDR1 and CDR2 sequences are SQVTM and ANQGSEA. This CDR3 has 13 residues. The V end was cut by 6 bases, the J end by 7 bases, with 16 bases between. The CDR3 DNA reads as TGCAGCGTCCTCCAGGGAGCGCACCAGCCCCAGCATTTT. It is translated as CSVLQGAHQPQHF.

V is TRBV2 and J is TRBJ2-3; a possible D gene is TRBD2 (6 bases). CDR1 is SNHLY, CDR2 FYNNEI, per germline. Trimming pared 7 bases from V and 0 bases from J, leaving 11 bases between. CDR3 size: 14 residues. The DNA for the CDR3 is TGTGCCAGCAATTGGGGGACTAGCACAGATACGCAGTATTTT. The encoded protein is CASNWGTSTDTQYF.

This clone occurred a few times. The chain employs TRBV18 and TRBJ1-1; D gene unclear. This CDR3 contains 14 residues. V lost 6 bases and J lost 0, with 11 bases in between. Germline CDR1 KGHSH, CDR2 LQKENI. CDR3 residues: CASSLNTLNTEAFF. The CDR3, as DNA: TGTGCCAGCTCGCTAAATACACTGAACACTGAAGCTTTCTTT.

The chain links TRBV4-1 to TRBJ1-5, with TRBD1 as a possible D gene (6 bases). CDR3 length: 15 residues. V lost 4 bases, J lost 7 bases, and 17 bases lay in between. In germline, CDR1 is MGHRA, CDR2 YSYEKL. The CDR3 loop reads CASSRGTGTLQPQHF. The CDR3 nucleotides are TGCGCCAGCAGCCGCGGCACAGGGACGTTACAGCCCCAGCATTTT.

V is TRBV11-3 and J is TRBJ1-1; D not certain. Germline V gene data show CDR1 as SGHNT and CDR2 as YENEEA. This CDR3 region has 13 residues. V was cut by 1 base and J by 1 base, with 4 bases left in between. CDR3 bases: TGTGCCAGCAGCTTAGTTTCGAACACTGAAGCTTTCTTT. Protein: CASSLVSNTEAFF.

CDR3 region: CASSTGPEAFF. The CDR3 DNA is TGTGCCAGCAGTACGGGACCTGAAGCTTTCTTT. The rearrangement links TRBV12-3 or TRBV12-4 to TRBJ1-1; D is perhaps TRBD1 (5 bases). This CDR3 has 11 residues. Trimming stripped 5 bases from V and 6 bases from J, with 7 bases between.

The chain couples TRBV18 to TRBJ2-2; TRBD1 aligns across 10 bases. The CDR3 covers 17 residues. Germline V lookup: CDR1 KGHSH, CDR2 LQKENI. The V gene end was trimmed by 0 bases and the J gene end by 5 bases; junction bases not matched to a gene: 6. The CDR3 region is CASSPPGQGIGTGELFF. CDR3 nucleotide sequence: TGTGCCAGCTCACCACCGGGACAGGGGATTGGGACCGGGGAGCTGTTTTTT.

The V gene is TRBV19, the J gene TRBJ1-2; 9 bases match TRBD1. V was pared by 3 bases and J by 4 bases, with 9 bases of the junction left unmatched. Looked up from germline, CDR1 is LNHDA and CDR2 is SQIVND (reference sequence). The CDR3 extends over 16 amino acids. The CDR3 bases are TGTGCCAGTAGTATCCTTGCCGGACAGGGGAGCTATGGCTACACCTTC. Residues: CASSILAGQGSYGYTF.

The chain uses TRBV5-6 and TRBJ1-3; D call uncertain. V shed 4 bases and J shed 11 bases, with 16 bases lying between them. This CDR3 contains 13 residues. CDR1 is SGHDT and CDR2 is YYEEEE in the germline V gene. In DNA form, the CDR3 reads TGTGCCAGCAGCCTCCGGACTCACGGGGCCATATATTTT. Its translation is CASSLRTHGAIYF.

V usage is TRBV7-2 and J usage is TRBJ2-5; D possibly corresponds to TRBD2 (5 bases). Trimming left V 8 bases short and J 5 bases short, with 15 bases between. The CDR3 length is 13 residues. Germline assignment: CDR1 SGHTA and CDR2 FQGNSA. DNA of the CDR3: TGTGCCAGCTCCCGGGGAAAACGGGAGACCCAGTACTTC. Translation gives CASSRGKRETQYF.

This clone occurred a few times. The V call is TRBV3-1 (or the pseudogene TRBV3-2), the J call TRBJ2-7, with D tentatively TRBD1 (5 bases). CDR3 length: 14 residues. The germline gives CDR1 LGHDT, CDR2 YNNKEL (reference sequence). Trimming removed 2 bases at V and 7 bases at J, with 15 bases between. The CDR3 DNA sequence: TGTGCCAGCAGCCAAAACAAGGACGCAGGGGAGCAGTACTTC. Amino acids: CASSQNKDAGEQYF.